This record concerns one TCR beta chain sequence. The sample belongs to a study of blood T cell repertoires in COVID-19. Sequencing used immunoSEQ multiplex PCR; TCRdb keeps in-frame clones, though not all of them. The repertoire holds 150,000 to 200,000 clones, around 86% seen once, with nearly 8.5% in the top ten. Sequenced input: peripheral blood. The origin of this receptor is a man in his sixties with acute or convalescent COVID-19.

The CDR3 sequence: CASSALAGTDTQYF. CDR3 DNA sequence: TGTGCCAGCAGTGCTCTGGCGGGCACAGATACGCAGTATTTT. The genes are TRBV2 and TRBJ2-3, with D hard to call. V was shortened by 4 bases and J by 1 base, with 9 bases between the two germline ends. The CDR3 is made up of 14 amino acids. Germline V gives CDR1 SNHLY, CDR2 FYNNEI. The variable domain in full, with the rest retrieved from reference TRBV2 and TRBJ2-3, is EPEVTQTPSHQVTQMGQEVILRCVPISNHLYFYWYRQILGQKVEFLVSFYNNEISEKSEIFDDQFSVERPDGSNFTLKIRSTKLEDSAMYFCASSALAGTDTQYFGPGTRLTVL.